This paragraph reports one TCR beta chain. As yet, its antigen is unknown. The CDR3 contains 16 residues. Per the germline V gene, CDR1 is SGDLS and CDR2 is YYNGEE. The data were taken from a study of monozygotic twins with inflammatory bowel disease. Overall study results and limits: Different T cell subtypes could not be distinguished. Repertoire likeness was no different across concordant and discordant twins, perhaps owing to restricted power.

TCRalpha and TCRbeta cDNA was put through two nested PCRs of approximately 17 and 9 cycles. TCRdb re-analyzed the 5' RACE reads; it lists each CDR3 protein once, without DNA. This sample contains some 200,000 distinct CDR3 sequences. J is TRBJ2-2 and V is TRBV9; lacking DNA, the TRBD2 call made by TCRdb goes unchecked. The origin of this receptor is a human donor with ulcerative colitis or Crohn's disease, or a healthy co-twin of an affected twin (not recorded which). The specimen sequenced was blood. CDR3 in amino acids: CASSVASGAEVGELFF.